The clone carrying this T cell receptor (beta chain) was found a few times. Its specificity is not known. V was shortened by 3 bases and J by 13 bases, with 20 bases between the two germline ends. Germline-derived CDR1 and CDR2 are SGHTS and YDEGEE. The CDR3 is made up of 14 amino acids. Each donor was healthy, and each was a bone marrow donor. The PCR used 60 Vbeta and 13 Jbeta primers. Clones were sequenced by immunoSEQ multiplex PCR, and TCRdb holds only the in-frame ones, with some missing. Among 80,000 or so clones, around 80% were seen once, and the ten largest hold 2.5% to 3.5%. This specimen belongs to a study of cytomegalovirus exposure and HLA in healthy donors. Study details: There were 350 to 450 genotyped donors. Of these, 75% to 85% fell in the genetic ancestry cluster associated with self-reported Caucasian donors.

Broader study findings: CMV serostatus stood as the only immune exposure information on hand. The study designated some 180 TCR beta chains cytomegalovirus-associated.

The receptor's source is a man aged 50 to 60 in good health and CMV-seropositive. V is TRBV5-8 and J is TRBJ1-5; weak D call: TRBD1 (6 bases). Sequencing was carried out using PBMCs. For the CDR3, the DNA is TGTGCCAGCAGCTCAGATAGTCGACAGGTCCCTCAGCATTTT. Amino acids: CASSSDSRQVPQHF.